This T cell receptor (beta chain) appears in the sequencing data of a study of identical twins. One entry per CDR3 protein results from TCRdb running MiXCR on the 5' RACE reads. Among 500,000 or so distinct CDR3 sequences, 20% to 25% were seen once, and the ten largest hold around 0.9%. This clonotype was counted a few times. Between the trimmed V and J ends, which lost 7 bases and 0 bases, there was a span of 10 bases. The CDR3 runs 14 residues. Germline values: CDR1 ENHRY, CDR2 SYGVKD. The same data also went into a second study, on T cells expressing NK-cell markers. That study adds: Of eight sequenced donors, seven were HCMV-seropositive and one HCMV-seronegative. Leadership of the CD3+CD56-NKG2C+ fraction also belonged to these clonotypes in several donors.

Input material: CD4+ T cells sorted from blood. The V gene is TRBV10-3, the J gene TRBJ1-5; the D is unclear. The TCR originated in a woman aged 18-35 years in good health. CDR3 in DNA: TGTGCCATCACCGCGGATCCTAGCAATCAGCCCCAGCATTTT. Its protein product is CAITADPSNQPQHF.